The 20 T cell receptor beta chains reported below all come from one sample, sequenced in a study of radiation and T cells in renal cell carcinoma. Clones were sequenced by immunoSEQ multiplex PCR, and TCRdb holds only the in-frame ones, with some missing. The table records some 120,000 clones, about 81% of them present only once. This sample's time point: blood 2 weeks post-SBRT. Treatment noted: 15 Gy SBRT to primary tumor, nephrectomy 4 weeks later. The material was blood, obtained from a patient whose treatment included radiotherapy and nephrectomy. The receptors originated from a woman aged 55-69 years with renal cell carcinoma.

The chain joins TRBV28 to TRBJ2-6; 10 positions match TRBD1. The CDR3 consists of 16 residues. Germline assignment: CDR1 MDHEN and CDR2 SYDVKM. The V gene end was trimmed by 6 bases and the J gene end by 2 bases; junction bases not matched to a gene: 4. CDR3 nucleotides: TGTGCCAGCAGCCGGACAGGGGGAACTGGGGCCAACGTCCTGACTTTC. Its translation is CASSRTGGTGANVLTF. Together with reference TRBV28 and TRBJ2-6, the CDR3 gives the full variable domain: DVKVTQSSRYLVKRTGEKVFLECVQDMDHENMFWYRQDPGLGLRLIYFSYDVKMKEKGDIPEGYSVSREKKERFSLILESASTNQTSMYLCASSRTGGTGANVLTFGAGSRLTVL.

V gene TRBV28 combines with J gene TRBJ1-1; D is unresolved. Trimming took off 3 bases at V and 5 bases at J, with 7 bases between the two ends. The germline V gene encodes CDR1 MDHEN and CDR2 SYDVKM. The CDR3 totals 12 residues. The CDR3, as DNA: TGTGCCAGCAGTTTTTTTAGGACTGAAGCTTTCTTT. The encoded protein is CASSFFRTEAFF.

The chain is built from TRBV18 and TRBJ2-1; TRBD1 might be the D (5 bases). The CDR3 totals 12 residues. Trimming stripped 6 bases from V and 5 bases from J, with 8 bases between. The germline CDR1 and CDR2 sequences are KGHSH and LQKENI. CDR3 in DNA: TGTGCCAGCTCCAGGGATCACAATGAGCAGTTCTTC. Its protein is CASSRDHNEQFF. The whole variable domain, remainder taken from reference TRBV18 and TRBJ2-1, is NAGVMQNPRHLVRRRGQEARLRCSPMKGHSHVYWYRQLPEEGLKFMVYLQKENIIDESGMPKERFSAEFPKEGPSILRIQQVVRGDSAAYFCASSRDHNEQFFGPGTRLTVL.

The CDR3 DNA reads TGTGCCAGTAGTCGACAGGGGGTTAATGAAAAACTGTTTTTT. Translated, it gives CASSRQGVNEKLFF. The chain joins TRBV19 to TRBJ1-4, with 9 nucleotides matching TRBD1. Germline lookup yields CDR1 LNHDA and CDR2 SQIVND (reference sequence). The CDR3 totals 14 residues. The V segment lost 5 bases and the J segment 4 bases; nucleotides outside the gene matches: 2.

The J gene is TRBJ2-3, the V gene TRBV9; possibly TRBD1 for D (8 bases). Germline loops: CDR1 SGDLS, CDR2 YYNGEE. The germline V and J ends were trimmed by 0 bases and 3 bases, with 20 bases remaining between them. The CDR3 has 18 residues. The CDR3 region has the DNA TGTGCCAGCAGCGTAGTGCCGGTTGGACAGGGAGGGACAGATACGCAGTATTTT. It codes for CASSVVPVGQGGTDTQYF.

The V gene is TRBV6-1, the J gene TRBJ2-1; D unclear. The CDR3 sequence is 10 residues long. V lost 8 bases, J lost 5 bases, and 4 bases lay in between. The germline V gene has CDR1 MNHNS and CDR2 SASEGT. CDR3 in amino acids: CASQNNEQFF. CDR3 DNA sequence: TGTGCCAGCCAAAACAATGAGCAGTTCTTC.

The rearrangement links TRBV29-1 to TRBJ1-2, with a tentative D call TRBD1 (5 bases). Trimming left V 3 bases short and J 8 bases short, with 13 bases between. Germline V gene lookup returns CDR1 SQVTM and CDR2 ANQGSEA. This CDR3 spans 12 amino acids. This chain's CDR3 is CSVEGGVRGYTF. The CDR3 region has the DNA TGCAGCGTTGAGGGAGGGGTGCGAGGCTACACCTTC.

For the CDR3, the DNA is TGCGCCAGCAGCTGGGGAACAGATACGCAGTATTTT. Translation gives CASSWGTDTQYF. V is TRBV5-1 and J is TRBJ2-3; D not certain. Germline CDR1 and CDR2: SGHRS and YFSETQ. This CDR3 spans 12 amino acids. Trimming removed 3 bases from V and 3 bases from J, with 5 bases in between.

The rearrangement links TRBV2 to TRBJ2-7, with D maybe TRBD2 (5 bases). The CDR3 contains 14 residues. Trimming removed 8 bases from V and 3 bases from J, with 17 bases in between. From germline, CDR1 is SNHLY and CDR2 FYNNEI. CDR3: CASYRGHPDYEQYF. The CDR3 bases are TGTGCCAGCTATCGCGGGCACCCTGACTACGAGCAGTACTTC.

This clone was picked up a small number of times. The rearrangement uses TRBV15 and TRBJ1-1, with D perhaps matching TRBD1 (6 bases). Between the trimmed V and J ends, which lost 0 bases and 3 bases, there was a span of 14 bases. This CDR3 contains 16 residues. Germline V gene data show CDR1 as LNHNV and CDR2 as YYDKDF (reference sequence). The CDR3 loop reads CATSRDRPGAYTEAFF. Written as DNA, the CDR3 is TGTGCCACCAGCAGAGATCGTCCAGGGGCATACACTGAAGCTTTCTTT.

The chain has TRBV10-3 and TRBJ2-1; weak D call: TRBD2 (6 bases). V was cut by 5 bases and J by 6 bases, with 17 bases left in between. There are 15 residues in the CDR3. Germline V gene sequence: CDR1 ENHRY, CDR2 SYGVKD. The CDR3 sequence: CAISPGRTLTNEQFF. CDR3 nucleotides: TGTGCCATCAGTCCAGGGAGGACCTTGACCAATGAGCAGTTCTTC.

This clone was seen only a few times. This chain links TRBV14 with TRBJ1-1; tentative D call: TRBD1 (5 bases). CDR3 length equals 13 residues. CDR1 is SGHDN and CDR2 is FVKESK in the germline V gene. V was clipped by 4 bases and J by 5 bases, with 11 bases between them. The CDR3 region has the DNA TGTGCCAGCAGCCCCAGGGTATTGACTGAAGCTTTCTTT. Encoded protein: CASSPRVLTEAFF.

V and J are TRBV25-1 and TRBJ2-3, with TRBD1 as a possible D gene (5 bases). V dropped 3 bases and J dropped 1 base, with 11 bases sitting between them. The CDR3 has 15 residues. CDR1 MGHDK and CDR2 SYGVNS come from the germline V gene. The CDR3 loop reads CASSDRRAGTDTQYF. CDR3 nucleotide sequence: TGTGCCAGCAGTGATCGCAGGGCAGGCACAGATACGCAGTATTTT.

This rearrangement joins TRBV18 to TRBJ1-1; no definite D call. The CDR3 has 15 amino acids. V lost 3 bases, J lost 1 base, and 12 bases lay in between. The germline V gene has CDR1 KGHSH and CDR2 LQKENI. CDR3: CASSPAYQKNTEAFF. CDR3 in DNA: TGTGCCAGCTCACCTGCCTACCAGAAGAACACTGAAGCTTTCTTT.

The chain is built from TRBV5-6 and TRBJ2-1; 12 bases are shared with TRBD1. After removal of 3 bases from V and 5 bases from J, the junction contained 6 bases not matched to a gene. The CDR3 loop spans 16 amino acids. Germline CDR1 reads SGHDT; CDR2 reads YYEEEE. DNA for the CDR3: TGTGCCAGCAGCTGGGGACAGGGGGCGCGAGACAATGAGCAGTTCTTC. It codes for CASSWGQGARDNEQFF.

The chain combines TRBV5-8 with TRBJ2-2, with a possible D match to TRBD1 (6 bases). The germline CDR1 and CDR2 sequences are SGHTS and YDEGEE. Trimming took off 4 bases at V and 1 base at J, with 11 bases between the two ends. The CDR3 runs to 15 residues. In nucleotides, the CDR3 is TGTGCCAGCAGCCTAGGGGGAAAGAACACCGGGGAGCTGTTTTTT. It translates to CASSLGGKNTGELFF.

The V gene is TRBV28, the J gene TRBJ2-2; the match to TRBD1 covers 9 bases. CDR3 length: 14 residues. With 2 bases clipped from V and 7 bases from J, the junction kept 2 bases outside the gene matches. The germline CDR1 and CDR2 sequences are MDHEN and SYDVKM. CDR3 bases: TGTGCCAGCAGTTTAACAGGGGGCTTCGGGGAGCTGTTTTTT. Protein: CASSLTGGFGELFF. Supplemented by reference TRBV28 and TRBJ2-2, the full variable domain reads DVKVTQSSRYLVKRTGEKVFLECVQDMDHENMFWYRQDPGLGLRLIYFSYDVKMKEKGDIPEGYSVSREKKERFSLILESASTNQTSMYLCASSLTGGFGELFFGEGSRLTVL.

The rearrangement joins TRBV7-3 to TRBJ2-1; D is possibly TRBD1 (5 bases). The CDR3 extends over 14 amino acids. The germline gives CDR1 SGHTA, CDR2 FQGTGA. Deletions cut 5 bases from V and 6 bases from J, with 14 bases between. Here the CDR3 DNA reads TGTGCCAGCAGCCTAAGTGGCAGGGCCAATGAGCAGTTCTTC. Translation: CASSLSGRANEQFF.

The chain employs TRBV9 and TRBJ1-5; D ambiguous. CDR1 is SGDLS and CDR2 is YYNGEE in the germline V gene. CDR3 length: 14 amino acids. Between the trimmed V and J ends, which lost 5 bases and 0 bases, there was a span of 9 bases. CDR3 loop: CASSGDHSNQPQHF. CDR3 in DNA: TGTGCCAGCAGTGGGGATCATAGCAATCAGCCCCAGCATTTT.

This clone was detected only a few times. In nucleotides, the CDR3 is TGTGCCAGCAGTGATTTGGGGGGGAGGTCTGGGGCCAACGTCCTGACTTTC. Its protein is CASSDLGGRSGANVLTF. The chain employs TRBV6-1 and TRBJ2-6, with TRBD2 matching over 7 bases. Trimming took 3 bases from V and 1 from J; bases not matched to a gene: 6. The germline V gene has CDR1 MNHNS and CDR2 SASEGT. The CDR3 runs to 17 residues.